The TCR beta chain under discussion was sequenced for a study of blood T cell repertoires in COVID-19 (dated by TCRdb to the early 2020s). Regarding the complete study: Collaborator samples came from the United States, Italy and Spain and covered acute and convalescent phases of COVID-19. The prospective study material was composed of cDNA or gDNA derived from T cells, B-cell-depleted T cells, or PBMCs. The dataset comprised deeply sampled blood TCRbeta repertoires from subjects exposed to, actively infected with, or recovered from COVID-19. A freely available public database, intended as a resource for researchers studying the immune response to SARS-CoV-2, is where the repertoires were released. Samples came from the ongoing ImmuneRACE study (first 160 participants) plus 1,254 subjects from 6 global collaborators. Sample metadata almost always included a de-identified subject ID, COVID-19 status, age in years and sex. Where HLA class I and class II types were available, the types were taken from metadata supplied by the sample provider, not from assay-based typing. The full study reports these points: The amount of clinical and demographic metadata varied by source and participant and was provided uncurated.

The collaborating institutions used their own protocols to collect whole blood in K2EDTA tubes. For TCRbeta analysis, collaborators shipped samples in one of three forms: frozen whole blood, isolated PBMCs, or DNA extracted from either of those sample types. Of note for this clone: It has no known antigen specificity. No per-base quality is available; no much larger clone lies one base away.

The CDR3 contains 16 residues, cysteine and phenylalanine counted. Solely the CDR3 DNA is kept, with 48 bases framed from the first base. CDR1 and CDR2 (SGHRS, YFSETQ) derive from the germline V gene. Trimming takes 0 bases off V and 0 bases off J; junction bases not matched to a gene: 1. TCRbeta CDR3 regions were amplified from genomic DNA using the immunoSEQ Assay, a bias-controlled multiplex PCR. Processing in the source paper ran as follows. Within the assay, amplification of reference gene primers was used to estimate how many nucleated cells each sample contained. To quantify the absolute abundance of each unique TCRbeta CDR3 rearrangement, sequence reads were collapsed and filtered. For each sample, productive Simpson clonality was calculated as the square root of Simpson's diversity index over productive rearrangements. Drawn from immuneACCESS, this table holds only the in-frame rearrangements with V and J called that TCRdb kept. Clones are partly lost; checked studies trace under half to an unresolved V gene and leave the rest unexplained. V and J calls plus clone size are reproduced from that table; the DNA served to infer D and trimming. For this sample there are over 150,000 clones; approximately 83% appear just once. The ten largest clonotypes hold 25% to 30% of the sample.

The receptor chain draws on TRBV5-1 and TRBJ2-2; 8 junctional bases match TRBD2. Specimen: peripheral blood. The source of this sequence is a woman aged 55-70 years with acute or convalescent COVID-19. The DNA is TGCGCCAGCAGCTTGGCCGGGAGGGCGAACACCGGGGAGCTGTTTTTT. This codes for CASSLAGRANTGELFF.